Listed below are T cell receptor beta chains from one sample, sequenced in a study of CD8+CD57+ T cells in acquired aplastic anemia. From the reads, TCRdb called clonotypes with MiXCR, one entry per CDR3 protein. The sample records about 98,000 distinct CDR3 sequences, 65% to 70% being singletons. Sequencing was done on a sample of sorted CD4+, CD8+, or CD8+CD57+ T cells (not recorded which) from PBMCs. The source of these receptors is a human donor with aplastic anemia. Both conserved end residues are part of each CDR3. The order of the fields is D gene, clone size, J gene, V gene, CDR3 DNA, CDR3 protein. A D gene is named only where the DNA matches it firmly. Rows may omit the clone size; those that give it use once, few, many or a size class.

TRBD1,NA,TRBJ2-5,TRBV7-6,TGTGCCAGCAGCTTAATTCCGGGACAGGGTGTCGAGACCCAGTACTTC,CASSLIPGQGVETQYF
TRBD2,NA,TRBJ2-1,TRBV20-1,TGCAGTGCTAGAGCCCTTCGAGCGGGGGGCGTTAATGAGCAGTTCTTC,CSARALRAGGVNEQFF
TRBD1,NA,TRBJ1-1,TRBV29-1,TGCAGCGTTGAAGAGACAGGGGTTTACACTGAAGCTTTCTTT,CSVEETGVYTEAFF
NA,NA,TRBJ2-3,TRBV27,TGTGCCAGCAGTTACTTAATGACAGATACGCAGTATTTT,CASSYLMTDTQYF
NA,NA,TRBJ2-7,TRBV7-9,TGTGCCAGCAGCCCTTCCGGACGCTTATGCGAGCAGTACTTC,CASSPSGRLCEQYF
NA,few,TRBJ2-1,TRBV2,TGTGCCAGCGCTCAAGGGAGCTCCTACAATGAGCAGTTCTTC,CASAQGSSYNEQFF
TRBD1,NA,TRBJ1-2,TRBV20-1,TGCAGTGCCCAAGACAGGGTGCATGGCTACACCTTC,CSAQDRVHGYTF
NA,NA,TRBJ2-7,TRBV5-1,TGCGCCAGCAAGGGGGAGTACGAGCAGTACTTC,CASKGEYEQYF
NA,NA,TRBJ1-1,TRBV24-1,TGTGCCACCAGTGATTTGAGCGGGGAAGCTTTCTTT,CATSDLSGEAFF
NA,NA,TRBJ2-3,TRBV20-1,TGCAGTGCTAGAGGACAGCTCACAGATACGCAGTATTTT,CSARGQLTDTQYF
NA,many,TRBJ2-3,TRBV12-3/TRBV12-4,TGTGCCAGCAGGGGACGGGGTATCCTAGGCGATACGCAGTATTTT,CASRGRGILGDTQYF
NA,NA,TRBJ2-7,TRBV20-1,TGCAGTGCTAGTAATAGTCGGGTACCGATGGGATACGAGCAGTACTTC,CSASNSRVPMGYEQYF
TRBD1,NA,TRBJ2-1,TRBV24-1,TGTGCCACCAGGGACAGGGGGAGTAATGAGCAGTTCTTC,CATRDRGSNEQFF
TRBD2,NA,TRBJ2-7,TRBV7-8,TGTGCTAGCAGCTTAGTCCTAGCGGGAGTTTACGAGCAGTACTTC,CASSLVLAGVYEQYF
TRBD2,NA,TRBJ2-5,TRBV15,TGTGCCGCCAGCAGCGGACTAGCGGGAGGGTTAGGGCAAGAGACCCAGTACTTC,CAASSGLAGGLGQETQYF